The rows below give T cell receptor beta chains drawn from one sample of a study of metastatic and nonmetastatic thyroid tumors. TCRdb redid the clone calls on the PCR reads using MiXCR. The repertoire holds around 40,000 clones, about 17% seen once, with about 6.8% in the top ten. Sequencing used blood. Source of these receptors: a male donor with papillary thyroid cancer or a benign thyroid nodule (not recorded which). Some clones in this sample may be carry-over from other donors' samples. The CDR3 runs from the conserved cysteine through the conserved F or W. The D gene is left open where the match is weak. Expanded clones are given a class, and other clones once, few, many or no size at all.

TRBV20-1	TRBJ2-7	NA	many	TGCAGTGCTAGAGATGTGCACAGGGAAGTCTACGAGCAGTACTTC	CSARDVHREVYEQYF
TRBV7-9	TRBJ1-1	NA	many	TGTGCCAGCAGCTTAGTAGGGTACCCTGAAGCTTTCTTT	CASSLVGYPEAFF
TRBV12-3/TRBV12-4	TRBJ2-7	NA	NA	TGTGCCAGCAGGTCCGACTCTCTCTACGAGCAGTACTTC	CASRSDSLYEQYF
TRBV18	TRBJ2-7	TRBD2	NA	TGTGCCAGCTCACCAACCTTAGCGGGCGAGCAGTACTTC	CASSPTLAGEQYF
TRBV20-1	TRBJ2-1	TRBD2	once	TGTAGTGCTACGGGACTAGCGGGCGTGGGCAATGAGCAGTTCTTC	CSATGLAGVGNEQFF
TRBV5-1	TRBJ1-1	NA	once	TGCGCCAGCAGCTTGGATGCGACACCGAGATCTTTCTTT	CASSLDATPRSFF
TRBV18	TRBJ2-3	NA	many	TGTGCCAGCTCAGGGGCCTTTACGAGTGGCGGCACAGATACGCAGTATTTT	CASSGAFTSGGTDTQYF
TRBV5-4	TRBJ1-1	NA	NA	TGTGCCAGCAGCTTATATTCCAGGTTCTCTGAAGCTTTCTTT	CASSLYSRFSEAFF
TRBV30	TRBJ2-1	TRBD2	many	TGTGCCTGGTCTAGCGGGAGAACCGGGAATGAGCAGTTCTTC	CAWSSGRTGNEQFF
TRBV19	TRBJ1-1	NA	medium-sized	TGTGCCAGTAGTATGACAGGTATAACTCGGGGGACTGAAGCTTTCTTT	CASSMTGITRGTEAFF
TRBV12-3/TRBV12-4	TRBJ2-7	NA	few	TGTGCCAGCATTTCCCGACAGGTCTTATACTACGAGCAGTACTTC	CASISRQVLYYEQYF
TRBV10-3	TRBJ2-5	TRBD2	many	TGTGCCATCAGTGACCCCTTGGCGGGGGGGCTAGAGACCCAGTACTTC	CAISDPLAGGLETQYF
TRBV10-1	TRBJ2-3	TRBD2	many	TGCGCCAGCAGTGAGTCCGATTTGGCTAGCGGGAGGTTCACAGATACGCAGTATTTT	CASSESDLASGRFTDTQYF
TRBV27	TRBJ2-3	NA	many	TGTGCCAGCAGCCTAGTTAACGGATTTACAGATACGCAGTATTTT	CASSLVNGFTDTQYF
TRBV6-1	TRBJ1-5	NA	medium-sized	TGTGCCAGCAGTGAAGGATCTGCGGTAAGAAATCAGCCCCAGCATTTT	CASSEGSAVRNQPQHF
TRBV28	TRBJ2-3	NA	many	TGTGCCAGCAGTTCGACAGGGAAATCTAGCGGAGGTAGCACAGATACGCAGTATTTT	CASSSTGKSSGGSTDTQYF
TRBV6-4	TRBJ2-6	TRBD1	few	TGTGCCAGCAGTGTAACAGGGGGAGTAGGTTCCAACGTCCTGACTTTC	CASSVTGGVGSNVLTF
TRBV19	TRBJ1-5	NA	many	TGTGCCAGTAGTATAGGAGGGGGGCAAGGCAATCAGCCCCAGCATTTT	CASSIGGGQGNQPQHF
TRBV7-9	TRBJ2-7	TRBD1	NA	TGTGCCAGCAGCTTAGCCGGGACAGTCTACGAGCAGTACTTC	CASSLAGTVYEQYF
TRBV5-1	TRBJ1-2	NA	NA	TGCGCCAGCAGCTTGTTAAGCCGAAGCATCAACTATGGCTACACCTTC	CASSLLSRSINYGYTF
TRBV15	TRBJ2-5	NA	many	TGTGCCACCAGCAGAGAAGACAGCCAAGAGACCCAGTACTTC	CATSREDSQETQYF
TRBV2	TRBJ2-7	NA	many	TGTGCCAGCAGGCAGGGTTACGAGCAGTACTTC	CASRQGYEQYF
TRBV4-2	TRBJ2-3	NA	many	TGTGCCAGCGGGAGCACAGATACGCAGTATTTT	CASGSTDTQYF
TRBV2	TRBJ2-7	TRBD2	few	TGTGCCAGCAGTGAGTCTAGCGGGAGCTCCTACGAGCAGTACTTC	CASSESSGSSYEQYF
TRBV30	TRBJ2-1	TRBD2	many	TGTGCCTGGACTAGCGGGAGTGTTCGGCAAATGGTCTTC	CAWTSGSVRQMVF
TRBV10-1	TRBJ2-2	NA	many	TGCGCCAGCAGTAGGGAGAACACCGGGGAGCTGTTTTTT	CASSRENTGELFF
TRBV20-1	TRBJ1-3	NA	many	TGCAGTGCTAGAGAGGGGCCTGGAAACACCATATATTTT	CSAREGPGNTIYF
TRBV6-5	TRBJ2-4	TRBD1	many	TGTGCCAGCAGTTACTGGGGACAGGCGAAAAACATTCAGTACTTC	CASSYWGQAKNIQYF
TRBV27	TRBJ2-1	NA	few	TGTGCCAGCAGTTGTCAGGAAGTGATTCGTGAGCAGTTCTTC	CASSCQEVIREQFF
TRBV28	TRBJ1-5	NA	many	TGTGCCAGCAGTTTTGGGGGGAATCAGCCCCAGCATTTT	CASSFGGNQPQHF
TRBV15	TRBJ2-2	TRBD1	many	TGTGCCACCAGCGAGCACCGGACAGGAGGAATCGGGGAGCTGTTTTTT	CATSEHRTGGIGELFF
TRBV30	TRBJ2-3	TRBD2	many	TGTGCCTGGAGTGTTTCCCCCCCTAGCGGGAGCTTGGCGCAGTATTTT	CAWSVSPPSGSLAQYF